The clone carrying this T cell receptor (beta chain) came up a few times. Assay used: immunoSEQ multiplex PCR; TCRdb lists only in-frame clones, some missing. The sample has around 140,000 clones, nearly 95% seen once. The sample comes from a study of T cell responses to AZD1222 COVID-19 vaccine. Study overall: Second-dose groups at about 4 or about 12 weeks were pooled.

V lost 4 bases to trimming and J lost 0 bases, with 10 bases between them. Germline CDR1 MDHEN, CDR2 SYDVKM. There are 15 residues in the CDR3. The gene calls are TRBV28 and TRBJ2-1; D gene unclear. Specimen: peripheral blood, collected on day 0 of AZD1222 vaccination. This receptor was taken from an adult in good health. CDR3 amino acids: CASSYGLSSYNEQFF. As DNA, the CDR3 is TGTGCCAGCAGTTATGGTCTTAGCTCCTACAATGAGCAGTTCTTC.